These T cell receptor beta chains were read from a single sample in a study. TCRdb fed the RT-PCR reads into MiXCR, producing one record per CDR3 protein. The sample has 550,000 to 750,000 distinct CDR3 sequences; 12% to 15% are singletons. The sample comprised memory CD4+ T cells from blood. The receptors come from a female donor in good health, serving as a healthy control. Each CDR3 is given with its conserved first and last residue. Each record gives: clone size, D gene, V gene, J gene, CDR3 DNA, CDR3 protein. The D gene is left open where the match is weak. Part of the rows lack a size; the others show once, few, many or a class for expanded clones.

>NA|NA|TRBV4-3|TRBJ1-2
TGCGCCAGCAGCCAAGGACTGCCGTTGGGACCTCTTGGCTATGGCTACACCTTC
CASSQGLPLGPLGYGYTF
>few|TRBD1|TRBV11-2|TRBJ1-5
TGTGCCAGCAGCCCTGACAGGGGGCCGACTCAGCCCCAGCATTTT
CASSPDRGPTQPQHF
>NA|NA|TRBV2|TRBJ1-1
TGTGCCAGCGGTCGAGGGGGTCAGACCACTGAAGCTTTCTTT
CASGRGGQTTEAFF
>many|NA|TRBV4-2|TRBJ2-5
TGTGCCAGCAGCCAACCTACTAGTCGGGCGACCCAGTACTTC
CASSQPTSRATQYF
>many|NA|TRBV20-1|TRBJ2-1
TGCAGTGCGCATGGACAAGCCTCCTACAATGAGCAGTTCTTC
CSAHGQASYNEQFF
>NA|TRBD2|TRBV20-1|TRBJ2-7
TGCAGTGCTGGACTAGCGAGCTCCTACGAGCAGTACTTC
CSAGLASSYEQYF
>many|TRBD2|TRBV29-1|TRBJ2-7
TGCAGCGTTGAAACGGGAGCGGGGGCCTCCTACGAGCAGTACTTC
CSVETGAGASYEQYF
>many|NA|TRBV7-2|TRBJ2-5
TGTGCCAGCAGCCAGGACTACCGCCAAGAGACCCAGTACTTC
CASSQDYRQETQYF
>NA|NA|TRBV3-1|TRBJ2-3
TGTGCCAGCAGCCAAGCATCTCAGGGCGGTACGCAGTATTTT
CASSQASQGGTQYF
>many|TRBD2|TRBV6-2/TRBV6-3|TRBJ2-7
TGTGCCAGCAGAGACCTAGCGGGACAGTACGAGCAGTACTTC
CASRDLAGQYEQYF
>NA|TRBD2|TRBV11-3|TRBJ2-1
TGTGCCAGCAGCTTAGGTGGGCGGGAGAGATACGACAATGAGCAGTTCTTC
CASSLGGRERYDNEQFF
>few|NA|TRBV7-9|TRBJ1-2
TGTGCCAGCAGCATGCAGGGGTTAAGTGGCTACACCTTC
CASSMQGLSGYTF
>few|NA|TRBV9|TRBJ1-3
TGTGCCAGCAGCGTAGCCGGGAACTCTGGAAACACCATATATTTT
CASSVAGNSGNTIYF
>NA|NA|TRBV6-2/TRBV6-3|TRBJ1-1
TGTGCCAGCAGCTTCCAGGCGGTGAACACTGAAGCTTTCTTT
CASSFQAVNTEAFF
>few|TRBD1|TRBV7-8|TRBJ2-1
TGTGCCAGCAGCTCCAGCGGTAGGGACAGGGGATACAATGAGCAGTTCTTC
CASSSSGRDRGYNEQFF
>many|NA|TRBV4-3|TRBJ2-3
TGCGCCAGCAGCCAAGATAGCACCAGACGGGATACGCAGTATTTT
CASSQDSTRRDTQYF
>few|TRBD1|TRBV29-1|TRBJ2-6
TGCAGCGTACAGGGGGACTCTGGGGCCAACGTCCTGACTTTC
CSVQGDSGANVLTF
>few|NA|TRBV12-3/TRBV12-4|TRBJ1-4
TGTGCCAGCAGCCTCTTGGGGAGGCGAGAAAAACTGTTTTTT
CASSLLGRREKLFF
>NA|TRBD2|TRBV18|TRBJ2-3
TGTGCCAGCTCACCTCTAGCGGGAGCGGAAGATACGCAGTATTTT
CASSPLAGAEDTQYF
>few|NA|TRBV24-1|TRBJ2-3
TGTGCCACCAGTGATCCGGCAGGGGATTTAGATACGCAGTATTTT
CATSDPAGDLDTQYF
>NA|NA|TRBV11-2|TRBJ1-5
TGTGCCAGCAGCCGGGGGGGACATCGCGGGCCCCAGCATTTT
CASSRGGHRGPQHF
>few|NA|TRBV20-1|TRBJ2-1
TGCAGTGCTAGCTTGTCCAACAATGAGCAGTTCTTC
CSASLSNNEQFF
>NA|TRBD2|TRBV19|TRBJ2-3
TGTGCCAGTACCATCGGCCTAGCGGGAGGGTTTAGCACAGATACGCAGTATTTT
CASTIGLAGGFSTDTQYF
>NA|TRBD2|TRBV6-2/TRBV6-3|TRBJ2-7
TGTGCCAGCAGTTCTGGTCCCGGGACTAGGACCTACGAGCAGTACTTC
CASSSGPGTRTYEQYF
>NA|TRBD2|TRBV6-5|TRBJ2-3
TGTGCCAGCAGTTCTGGGCCTAGCGGGGGTCAGTATTTT
CASSSGPSGGQYF
>few|NA|TRBV2|TRBJ2-3
TGTGCCAGCAGGGGGATCTTTCGCTTAGCTACAGCCGCAGATACGCAGTATTTT
CASRGIFRLATAADTQYF
>NA|TRBD1|TRBV6-6|TRBJ1-3
TGTGCCAGCAAGCCGGGACAGGGTTTAGCCGAACGGACCATATATTTT
CASKPGQGLAERTIYF
>few|NA|TRBV20-1|TRBJ2-7
TGCAGTGCTAGAGATCGCCGAAACCCATACGAGCAGTACTTC
CSARDRRNPYEQYF
>few|NA|TRBV10-3|TRBJ1-2
TGTGCCATCAGCCTGGACATCTTTAACTATGGCTACACCTTC
CAISLDIFNYGYTF
>few|NA|TRBV28|TRBJ1-1
TGTGCCAGCAGTCGAGCCCGGTTCCCTGAAGCTTTCTTT
CASSRARFPEAFF
>NA|NA|TRBV30|TRBJ1-4
TGTGCCTGGACAGCAACTAATGAAAAACTGTTTTTT
CAWTATNEKLFF
>few|NA|TRBV7-9|TRBJ2-3
TGTGCCACCGCGGGGAGCCGGAAGAGCACAGATACGCAGTATTTT
CATAGSRKSTDTQYF